Below are 10 T cell receptor beta chains sequenced from a single sample in a study of T-cell reconstitution after alpha-beta-depleted transplantation in children. A TCRbeta library incorporating unique molecular identifiers was prepared. Via MiXCR, TCRdb re-called the PCR reads, giving one row per CDR3 protein. This sample has a few hundred thousand distinct CDR3 sequences, with approximately 20% found just once. Specimen: PBMCs, mostly from graft donor cells, collected 180 days after TCRalphabeta/CD19-depleted stem cell transplant. Receptor source: a male patient aged 10-17 years who had a stem cell transplant for acute lymphoblastic leukemia, so the T cells may come from the graft donor.

This chain connects TRBV7-3 to TRBJ2-5; 7 positions match TRBD1. Germline V gene sequence: CDR1 SGHTA, CDR2 FQGTGA. CDR3 size: 15 residues. V shed 6 bases and J 5 bases; nucleotides not matched to a gene: 12. CDR3 sequence: CASSRRAGGYETQYF. In DNA form, the CDR3 reads TGTGCCAGCAGTCGCCGGGCAGGGGGTTATGAGACCCAGTACTTC.

The table lists this clonotype with a few counts. The chain links TRBV5-1 to TRBJ2-1; 10 bases match TRBD2. J gave up 7 bases and V 4 bases, and 14 bases lay outside the gene matches. The germline gives CDR1 SGHRS, CDR2 YFSETQ. CDR3 length equals 17 residues. CDR3: CASSRNYLAGVANEQFF. DNA of the CDR3: TGCGCCAGCAGCCGCAATTATCTAGCGGGAGTCGCGAATGAGCAGTTCTTC.

This clonotype came up once. The V call is TRBV11-2, the J call TRBJ2-5; 12 bases align to TRBD2. The germline CDR1 and CDR2 sequences are SGHAT and FQNNGV. Unmatched junction bases numbered 15, after V lost 5 bases and J lost 5 bases. The CDR3 loop spans 18 amino acids. CDR3 residues: CASSVRPNPSGRDETQYF. The CDR3 DNA sequence: TGTGCCAGCAGCGTCCGGCCCAACCCTAGCGGGAGGGATGAGACCCAGTACTTC.

The V call is TRBV7-9, the J call TRBJ2-7; possible D gene TRBD1, 6 bases. The V end was cut by 4 bases, the J end by 7 bases, with 20 bases between. The CDR3 is made up of 15 amino acids. Germline loops: CDR1 SEHNR, CDR2 FQNEAQ (reference sequence). Here the CDR3 DNA reads TGTGCCAGCAGCTGGCCCAGGGGAACCCCTGGGGAGCAGTACTTC. It encodes CASSWPRGTPGEQYF.

The V and J genes are TRBV20-1 and TRBJ2-7; 8 bases agree with TRBD1. Unmatched junction bases numbered 7, after V lost 4 bases and J lost 2 bases. From germline, CDR1 is DFQATT and CDR2 SNEGSKA (reference sequence). The CDR3 is 14 amino acids. CDR3 coding DNA: TGCAGTGCTACCTCGACAGGGGCTGCCTACGAGCAGTACTTC. Translating gives CSATSTGAAYEQYF.

This clonotype showed up just a few times. The V and J genes are TRBV29-1 and TRBJ2-1; the D call may be TRBD1 or TRBD2 (5 bases each). The germline CDR1 and CDR2 sequences are SQVTM and ANQGSEA. The CDR3 consists of 16 residues. The ends were cut back, 1 base at V and 1 base at J, with 14 bases in the middle. The CDR3: CSVEGGPRDSYNEQFF. The CDR3 nucleotides are TGCAGCGTTGAAGGGGGACCCCGCGATTCCTACAATGAGCAGTTCTTC.

CDR3 residues: CSASGLAVPTGELFF. CDR3 DNA sequence: TGCAGTGCTAGCGGACTAGCGGTCCCCACCGGGGAGCTGTTTTTT. This sequence joins TRBV20-1 and TRBJ2-2, with TRBD2 matching 10 bases. Trimming removed 3 bases from V and 4 bases from J; junction bases left unmatched: 5. This CDR3 region has 15 residues. Germline CDR1 is DFQATT and CDR2 is SNEGSKA (reference sequence).

The chain employs TRBV6-1 and TRBJ2-5; 7 bases align to TRBD2. The trim removed 5 bases at V and 2 bases at J, leaving 5 bases unmatched. Germline V gene sequence: CDR1 MNHNS, CDR2 SASEGT. This CDR3 has 14 amino acids. This CDR3 reads CASSLGRPQETQYF. Here the CDR3 DNA reads TGTGCCAGCAGTCTCGGGAGGCCTCAAGAGACCCAGTACTTC.

In this sample, this clonotype turned up a few times. This rearrangement joins TRBV7-3 to TRBJ1-1, with a weak D call TRBD1 (6 bases). The CDR3 is made up of 13 amino acids. Germline V gene sequence: CDR1 SGHTA, CDR2 FQGTGA. The germline V and J ends were trimmed by 5 bases and 4 bases, with 11 bases remaining between them. CDR3 region: CASSEDSFTEAFF. The CDR3 nucleotides read TGTGCCAGCAGCGAGGACAGTTTCACTGAAGCTTTCTTT.

CDR3: CASSYLPGLDYEQYF. The CDR3 bases are TGTGCCAGCAGTTACTTGCCGGGACTAGACTACGAGCAGTACTTC. This chain connects TRBV6-2 or TRBV6-3 to TRBJ2-7; 8 nucleotides agree with TRBD2. The V and J ends lost 1 base and 3 bases, in that order; junction bases with no gene match: 5. Germline V gene data show CDR1 as MNHEY and CDR2 as SVGEGT. The CDR3 loop spans 15 amino acids.